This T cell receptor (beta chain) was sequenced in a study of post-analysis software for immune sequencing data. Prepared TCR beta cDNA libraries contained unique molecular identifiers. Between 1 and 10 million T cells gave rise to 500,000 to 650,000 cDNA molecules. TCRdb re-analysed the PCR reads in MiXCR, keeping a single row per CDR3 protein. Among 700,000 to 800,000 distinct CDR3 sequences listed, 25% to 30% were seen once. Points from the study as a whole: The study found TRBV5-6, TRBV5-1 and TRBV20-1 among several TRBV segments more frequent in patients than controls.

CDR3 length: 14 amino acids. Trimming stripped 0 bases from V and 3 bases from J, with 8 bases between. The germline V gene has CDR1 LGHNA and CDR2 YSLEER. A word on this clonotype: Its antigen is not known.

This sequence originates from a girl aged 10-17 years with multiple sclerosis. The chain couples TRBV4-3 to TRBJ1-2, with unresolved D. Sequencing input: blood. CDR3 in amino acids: CASSQDRSYYGYTF. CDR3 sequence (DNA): TGCGCCAGCAGCCAAGATAGAAGCTACTATGGCTACACCTTC.